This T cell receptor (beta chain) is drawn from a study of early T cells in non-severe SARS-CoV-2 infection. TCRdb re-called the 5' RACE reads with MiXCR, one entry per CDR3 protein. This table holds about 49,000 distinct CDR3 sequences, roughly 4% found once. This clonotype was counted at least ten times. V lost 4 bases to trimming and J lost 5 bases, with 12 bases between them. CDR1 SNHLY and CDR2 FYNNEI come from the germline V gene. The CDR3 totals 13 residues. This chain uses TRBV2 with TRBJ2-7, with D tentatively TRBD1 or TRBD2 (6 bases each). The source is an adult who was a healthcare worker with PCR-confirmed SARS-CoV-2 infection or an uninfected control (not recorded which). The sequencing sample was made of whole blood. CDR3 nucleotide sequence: TGTGCCAGCAGTGCGGGGGCCCCTGACGAGCAGTACTTC. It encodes CASSAGAPDEQYF.